These 16 T cell receptor beta chains share one sample of origin, sequenced in a study of tumor and adjacent non-tumor tissue in lung cancer. This sample's RNA came from whole unsorted tissue. The library came from three nested PCR rounds adapted from ARM-PCR protocols. TCRdb fed the multiplex PCR reads into MiXCR, producing one record per CDR3 protein. The table includes some 100,000 distinct CDR3 sequences, roughly 80% detected once. The sample comprised lung tumor tissue. The receptors come from a woman in her sixties or seventies with non-small cell lung cancer.

As concerns this clonotype: A read error may account for a junction end that differs from germline. The CDR3 sequence is CSVKDSGLGRSPLHF. The CDR3 DNA reads as TGCAGCGTTAAAGACTCAGGTTTGGGGAGGTCACCCCTCCACTTT. V usage is TRBV29-1 and J usage is TRBJ1-6, with no clear D. The CDR3 is made up of 15 amino acids. Germline values: CDR1 SQVTM, CDR2 ANQGSEA.

The chain combines TRBV11-1 with TRBJ1-1; D is undetermined. The CDR3 is 16 amino acids. In germline, CDR1 is SGHAT, CDR2 FQDESV (reference sequence). V was trimmed by 4 bases and J by 1 base, leaving 16 bases between them. For the CDR3, the DNA is TGTGCCAGCAGCTCAGTGGGCGCTATCTCGAACACTGAAGCTTTCTTT. Its protein is CASSSVGAISNTEAFF.

On this clonotype itself: Since no conserved phenylalanine or tryptophan closes the CDR3, a read error is the likely cause. The rearrangement links TRBV11-2 to TRBJ2-1, with 9 positions matching TRBD2. This CDR3 region has 16 residues. The germline gives CDR1 SGHAT, CDR2 FQNNGV. After removal of 6 bases from V and 7 bases from J, the junction contained 13 bases not matched to a gene. CDR3 protein: CASSSISGRITNEQFI. Here the CDR3 DNA reads TGTGCCAGCAGTTCTATTAGCGGGAGAATCACGAATGAGCAGTTCATC.

As regards this clonotype: One end of the junction is discordant with germline, which a read error may explain. The chain is built from TRBV11-3 and TRBJ2-7; the match to TRBD1 covers 7 bases. The CDR3 is 17 residues long. Per germline, CDR1 SGHNT and CDR2 YENEEA. For the CDR3, the DNA is TGTGCCAGCAGCTCCCCAACCGGGACAGACATAGTTGGCGAGCACTACTTC. Encoded protein: CASSSPTGTDIVGEHYF.

This chain connects TRBV6-1 to TRBJ2-3; TRBD1 is a possible D gene (5 bases). Germline V CDR1 and CDR2: MNHNS, SASEGT. V lost 2 bases and J 10 bases, leaving 13 bases between the germline ends. The length of the CDR3 is 13 residues. The CDR3 is CASSEHYTGAQYF. The CDR3 DNA follows: TGTGCCAGCAGTGAACACTACACAGGTGCGCAGTATTTT.

V is TRBV7-2 and J is TRBJ2-3; D is undetermined. CDR3 length: 14 residues. V was clipped by 5 bases and J by 4 bases, with 13 bases between them. Germline values: CDR1 SGHTA, CDR2 FQGNSA. In DNA, the CDR3 is TGTACCAGCAGCCTTACTCGCGCCCCAGATACGCAGTATTTT. Amino acids: CTSSLTRAPDTQYF.

This clonotype was observed many times. The chain employs TRBV12-5 and TRBJ2-7; perhaps TRBD1 as D (5 bases). This CDR3 has 17 residues. Germline V gene lookup returns CDR1 LGHNT and CDR2 FRNRAP. V was cut by 2 bases and J by 7 bases, with 24 bases left in between. The CDR3 region has the DNA TGTGCTAGTGGTTTGATGGTTACCGCACAGGTTGGGGTGGAGCAGTACTTC. Its translation: CASGLMVTAQVGVEQYF.

In regard to this clonotype: Being one base from a much bigger clone, this may be a read error. The J gene is TRBJ1-2, the V gene TRBV20-1, with D tentatively TRBD1 (6 bases). Germline V gene lookup returns CDR1 DFQATT and CDR2 SNEGSKA (reference sequence). This CDR3 contains 12 residues. The DNA for the CDR3 is TGCAGTGCTAGAGAGGGGGGCTATGCCTACACCTTC. Translation: CSAREGGYAYTF.

This clonotype was recorded a few times. The chain carries TRBV29-1 and TRBJ2-3, with a possible D match to TRBD2 (5 bases). V lost 5 bases, J lost 5 bases, and 17 bases lay in between. The CDR3 covers 14 residues. Per the germline V gene, CDR1 is SQVTM and CDR2 is ANQGSEA. The chain's CDR3 is CSVTSGGGIDTQYF. DNA for the CDR3: TGCAGCGTTACCAGCGGAGGTGGCATAGATACGCAGTATTTT.

In regard to this clonotype: Relative to the germline gene, one junction end is altered; a read error may explain this. The chain has TRBV12-3 or TRBV12-4 and TRBJ2-3; maybe TRBD2 (6 bases). The CDR3 has 16 amino acids. CDR3 nucleotide sequence: TGTGCCAGCAGTCTAGGGATTAGCGGAGGAACAGATAAGCAGTATTTT. Its protein is CASSLGISGGTDKQYF.

In the case of this clonotype: Given a much more abundant clone one base away, this may be a read error. The J gene is TRBJ1-5, the V gene TRBV4-2, with 7 bases matching TRBD1. The CDR3 totals 14 residues. Per the germline V gene, CDR1 is LGHNA and CDR2 is YNFKEQ. This CDR3 reads CAGSQRGLGQPQHF. CDR3 DNA sequence: TGTGCCGGCAGCCAGAGGGGGCTGGGTCAGCCCCAGCATTTT.

With respect to this clonotype: The conserved closing phenylalanine or tryptophan is absent in this CDR3, likely reflecting a read error. The limits of the CDR3 on the DNA are not certain, so only TCRdb's listed CDR3 is given. The chain uses TRBV11-2 and TRBJ2-7; the table's D call of TRBD2 was not tested on the DNA. The germline V gene has CDR1 SGHAT and CDR2 FQNNGV. The CDR3 length equals 14 residues, ends included. The CDR3 reads CASSWDRGGSEQYL.

The CDR3: CASNPIPSPEAFF. CDR3 in DNA: TGTGCCAGCAATCCGATTCCCAGTCCTGAAGCTTTCTTT. V and J are TRBV6-6 and TRBJ1-1; D ambiguous. There are 13 residues in the CDR3. V was clipped by 7 bases and J by 6 bases, with 15 bases between them. Germline CDR1 and CDR2: MNHNY and SVGAGI (reference sequence).

The chain joins TRBV5-8 to TRBJ2-5; no reliable D call. Trimming removed 0 bases at V and 5 bases at J, with 5 bases between. Per germline, CDR1 SGHTS and CDR2 YDEGEE. The CDR3 contains 12 residues. The CDR3 nucleotides are TGTGCCAGCAGCTTGGACCTGGAGACCCAGTACTTC. Amino acid sequence: CASSLDLETQYF.

As for this clonotype: One junction end disagrees with the germline gene, perhaps due to a read error. The gene calls are TRBV6-6 and TRBJ1-1, with D perhaps matching TRBD1 (6 bases). Germline lookup yields CDR1 MNHNY and CDR2 SVGAGI (reference sequence). The CDR3 is made up of 13 amino acids. In DNA form, the CDR3 reads TGTGGCAGCAACACGGAGGGGGACACTGAAGCTTTCTTT. Residues: CGSNTEGDTEAFF.

This clonotype was detected ten times or more. V usage is TRBV6-2 or TRBV6-3 and J usage is TRBJ2-1; D may be TRBD1 (5 bases). Trimming removed 3 bases at V and 8 bases at J, with 8 bases between. Germline lookup yields CDR1 MNHEY and CDR2 SVGEGT. CDR3 size: 12 residues. The CDR3: CASSYQGDEQFF. CDR3 DNA: TGTGCCAGCAGTTATCAAGGGGATGAGCAGTTCTTC.